This entry lists 10 T cell receptor beta chains sequenced from one sample in a study of blood T cell repertoires in COVID-19. Clones were sequenced by immunoSEQ multiplex PCR, and TCRdb holds only the in-frame ones, with some missing. Of 88,000 or so clones detected, over 80% appear once; the ten largest clones hold roughly 9%. The material sequenced was peripheral blood. The receptors stem from a human donor in a cohort sampled during active COVID-19.

The chain links TRBV7-9 to TRBJ2-2; tentatively, D is TRBD2 (5 bases). Trimming took off 3 bases at V and 6 bases at J, with 8 bases between the two ends. This CDR3 is built from 13 residues. Per the germline V gene, CDR1 is SEHNR and CDR2 is FQNEAQ (reference sequence). Written as DNA, the CDR3 is TGTGCCAGCAGCTTGGAGGTGGCCGGGGAGCTGTTTTTT. Its protein product is CASSLEVAGELFF.

V usage is TRBV9 and J usage is TRBJ2-7; 7 bases are shared with TRBD2. CDR1 SGDLS and CDR2 YYNGEE come from the germline V gene. The CDR3 loop spans 14 amino acids. Germline trimming cut 6 bases from V and 6 bases from J; bases unmatched to any gene: 12. CDR3 residues: CASTRGGASREQYF. The DNA for the CDR3 is TGTGCCAGCACCCGGGGAGGGGCCTCGCGCGAGCAGTACTTC.

CDR3 sequence (DNA): TGTGCCATCACGACAGGGCGGCCGGACACTGAAGCTTTCTTT. Translation: CAITTGRPDTEAFF. The chain couples TRBV10-3 to TRBJ1-1; TRBD1 agrees at 7 bases. The CDR3 length is 14 residues. Per germline, CDR1 ENHRY and CDR2 SYGVKD. V shed 7 bases and J 3 bases; nucleotides not matched to a gene: 8.

The J gene is TRBJ2-7, the V gene TRBV5-5; no firm D call. V lost 4 bases, J lost 4 bases, and 6 bases lay in between. CDR1 and CDR2 from the germline V gene are SGHKS and YYEKEE (reference sequence). The CDR3 length is 11 residues. The DNA of the CDR3 is TGTGCCAGCAGCGTCCAGTACGAGCAGTACTTC. It specifies CASSVQYEQYF.

This chain connects TRBV28 to TRBJ2-5, with D possibly TRBD2 on 7 matching bases. Between the trimmed V and J ends, which lost 11 bases and 1 base, there was a span of 17 bases. The germline V gene has CDR1 MDHEN and CDR2 SYDVKM. The CDR3 totals 14 residues. In nucleotides, the CDR3 is TGTGCCTGCTTAGGGGGGGGGTCCCAAGAGACCCAGTACTTC. This translates into CACLGGGSQETQYF.

The chain employs TRBV2 and TRBJ2-3, with a tentative D call TRBD1 (5 bases). Germline V gene data show CDR1 as SNHLY and CDR2 as FYNNEI. This CDR3 is built from 14 residues. V lost 7 bases and J 1 base, leaving 12 bases between the germline ends. The CDR3 nucleotides are TGTGCCAGCACCCAGGACATACGCACAGATACGCAGTATTTT. Amino acid sequence: CASTQDIRTDTQYF.

V and J are TRBV5-4 and TRBJ2-2; D is possibly TRBD2 (5 bases). In germline, CDR1 is SGHNT, CDR2 YYREEE (reference sequence). Trimming took off 3 bases at V and 6 bases at J, with 6 bases between the two ends. CDR3 length: 12 amino acids. The CDR3 loop is CASSSRAGELFF. CDR3 DNA sequence: TGTGCCAGCAGCTCGCGGGCCGGGGAGCTGTTTTTT.

The V and J genes are TRBV28 and TRBJ2-4; weak D call: TRBD1 (5 bases). The germline V gene has CDR1 MDHEN and CDR2 SYDVKM. The CDR3 length is 14 residues. V lost 3 bases to trimming and J lost 0 bases, with 6 bases between them. The CDR3, as DNA: TGTGCCAGCAGTTTGGGGCTAGCCAAAAACATTCAGTACTTC. Translating gives CASSLGLAKNIQYF. The whole variable domain, filled in from reference TRBV28 and TRBJ2-4, reads DVKVTQSSRYLVKRTGEKVFLECVQDMDHENMFWYRQDPGLGLRLIYFSYDVKMKEKGDIPEGYSVSREKKERFSLILESASTNQTSMYLCASSLGLAKNIQYFGAGTRLSVL.

The chain joins TRBV9 to TRBJ2-5; the D gene is possibly TRBD1 (5 bases). The germline CDR1 and CDR2 sequences are SGDLS and YYNGEE. Trimming shortened V by 2 bases and J by 1 base, and 12 bases separated the two germline ends. The CDR3 contains 15 residues. The CDR3 loop reads CASSVTGTPQETQYF. For the CDR3, the DNA is TGTGCCAGCAGCGTCACAGGAACCCCCCAAGAGACCCAGTACTTC.

This chain links TRBV5-1 with TRBJ2-3; the D gene is possibly TRBD1 (6 bases). The CDR3 extends over 15 amino acids. Germline V CDR1 and CDR2: SGHRS, YFSETQ. Trimming cost V 4 bases and J 3 bases, with 15 bases left between them. The CDR3 DNA reads as TGCGCCAGCAGCCGCGACACAGGGATAACAGATACGCAGTATTTT. It is translated as CASSRDTGITDTQYF.